The 13 T cell receptor beta chains below come from one sample, sequenced in a study of blood T cell repertoires in COVID-19. Repertoires were generated with immunoSEQ multiplex PCR, while TCRdb's copy carries only in-frame clones and drops some. The data show a few hundred thousand clones, 86% seen once. Sequencing input: peripheral blood. These TCRs come from a woman in her sixties or seventies with COVID-19, enrolled during active disease.

The V and J genes are TRBV20-1 and TRBJ1-1, with unresolved D. This CDR3 comprises 11 residues. The germline V gene has CDR1 DFQATT and CDR2 SNEGSKA (reference sequence). V lost 5 bases and J 5 bases, leaving 9 bases between the germline ends. The DNA of the CDR3 is TGCAGTGCTCAGGTACCGACTGAAGCTTTCTTT. This codes for CSAQVPTEAFF.

CDR3 in amino acids: CASSDDGEETQYF. For the CDR3, the DNA is TGTGCCAGCAGTGACGACGGGGAGGAGACCCAGTACTTC. The rearrangement joins TRBV2 to TRBJ2-5, with TRBD2 as a possible D gene (5 bases). The V gene's germline CDR1 is SNHLY and CDR2 FYNNEI. This CDR3 contains 13 residues. The ends were cut back, 3 bases at V and 5 bases at J, with 10 bases in the middle. The whole variable domain, remainder taken from reference TRBV2 and TRBJ2-5, is EPEVTQTPSHQVTQMGQEVILRCVPISNHLYFYWYRQILGQKVEFLVSFYNNEISEKSEIFDDQFSVERPDGSNFTLKIRSTKLEDSAMYFCASSDDGEETQYFGPGTRLLVL.

This rearrangement joins TRBV19 to TRBJ2-3; perhaps TRBD2 as D (5 bases). Trimming pared 3 bases from V and 2 bases from J, leaving 9 bases between. Germline V gene lookup returns CDR1 LNHDA and CDR2 SQIVND (reference sequence). The CDR3 covers 14 residues. DNA for the CDR3: TGTGCCAGTAGTATGGAGGACGTCACAGATACGCAGTATTTT. It translates to CASSMEDVTDTQYF.

The rearrangement uses TRBV2 and TRBJ1-5; no clear D. The CDR3 runs 13 residues. CDR1 and CDR2 from the germline V gene are SNHLY and FYNNEI. The V end was cut by 8 bases, the J end by 1 base, with 9 bases between. The CDR3 spells CASGTESNQPQHF. DNA of the CDR3: TGTGCCAGCGGTACAGAAAGCAATCAGCCCCAGCATTTT.

This clone was seen a single time. Different DNA sequences within this sample yield the same CDR3. This chain connects TRBV5-1 to TRBJ2-7; TRBD1 agrees at 8 bases. The CDR3 spans 14 residues. Germline CDR1 SGHRS, CDR2 YFSETQ. V shed 2 bases, J shed 3 bases, and the junction held 4 bases outside the gene matches. CDR3 in amino acids: CASSLTTGGYEQYF. CDR3 sequence (DNA): TGCGCCAGCAGCTTAACAACAGGGGGCTACGAGCAGTACTTC. Combining the CDR3 with reference TRBV5-1 and TRBJ2-7 gives the whole variable domain KAGVTQTPRYLIKTRGQQVTLSCSPISGHRSVSWYQQTPGQGLQFLFEYFSETQRNKGNFPGRFSGRQFSNSRSEMNVSTLELGDSALYLCASSLTTGGYEQYFGPGTRLTVT.

The chain couples TRBV9 to TRBJ2-5; the D gene is possibly TRBD1 (6 bases). Germline assignment: CDR1 SGDLS and CDR2 YYNGEE. The CDR3 has 15 amino acids. The germline V and J ends were trimmed by 4 bases and 1 base, with 14 bases remaining between them. CDR3 loop: CASSISGTLQETQYF. CDR3 in DNA: TGTGCCAGCAGCATATCCGGGACACTCCAAGAGACCCAGTACTTC.

V gene TRBV2 combines with J gene TRBJ2-7, with D possibly matching TRBD2 (8 bases). The germline V and J ends were trimmed by 8 bases and 5 bases, with 16 bases remaining between them. Germline lookup yields CDR1 SNHLY and CDR2 FYNNEI. The CDR3 is 13 residues long. The CDR3 nucleotides are TGTGCCAGCCGGGAGGGGGCGAGGCACGAGCAGTACTTC. Translated, it gives CASREGARHEQYF.

In this sample, this clone turned up many times. The J gene is TRBJ2-1, the V gene TRBV24-1, with D possibly matching TRBD2 (5 bases). The CDR3 is made up of 16 amino acids. Germline CDR1 reads KGHDR; CDR2 reads SFDVKD. Trimming took 1 base from V and 9 from J, leaving 18 bases between them. The CDR3 DNA is TGTGCCACCAGTGATTTAGGAGAGGGAGTTCGGGGTGAGCAGTTCTTC. Its protein is CATSDLGEGVRGEQFF.

V gene TRBV9 combines with J gene TRBJ2-1; 9 bases are shared with TRBD2. This CDR3 is 15 amino acids long. The junction had 5 bases not matched to a gene; V was cut back by 3 bases and J by 4 bases. CDR1 and CDR2 from the germline V gene are SGDLS and YYNGEE. This chain's CDR3 is CASSEASGAYNEQFF. The CDR3 region has the DNA TGTGCCAGCAGCGAGGCTAGCGGGGCGTACAATGAGCAGTTCTTC.

The genes are TRBV7-2 and TRBJ2-3; D uncertain. CDR1 and CDR2 from the germline V gene are SGHTA and FQGNSA. This CDR3 is built from 14 residues. V lost 2 bases to trimming and J lost 0 bases, with 6 bases between them. Here the CDR3 reads CASSLSLSTDTQYF. The DNA for the CDR3 is TGTGCCAGCAGCTTAAGCCTTAGCACAGATACGCAGTATTTT.

The genes are TRBV3-1 (or the pseudogene TRBV3-2) and TRBJ2-1; D uncertain. The CDR3 is 14 residues long. Germline V gene sequence: CDR1 LGHDT, CDR2 YNNKEL (reference sequence). The V end lost 3 bases, the J end lost 9 bases, and 15 bases lay between the germline ends. For the CDR3, the DNA is TGTGCCAGCAGCCAGTGTCCTCCGTGTATTGAGCAGTTCTTC. This encodes CASSQCPPCIEQFF.

V usage is TRBV2 and J usage is TRBJ1-1; 9 bases map to TRBD1. V was pared by 5 bases and J by 1 base, with 2 bases of the junction left unmatched. Germline loops: CDR1 SNHLY, CDR2 FYNNEI. This CDR3 comprises 14 residues. The CDR3 spells CASSPTGGNTEAFF. The CDR3 DNA sequence: TGTGCCAGCAGTCCGACAGGGGGGAACACTGAAGCTTTCTTT. Complete variable domain (other parts from reference TRBV2 and TRBJ1-1): EPEVTQTPSHQVTQMGQEVILRCVPISNHLYFYWYRQILGQKVEFLVSFYNNEISEKSEIFDDQFSVERPDGSNFTLKIRSTKLEDSAMYFCASSPTGGNTEAFFGQGTRLTVV.

The V call is TRBV27, the J call TRBJ1-1; no firm D call. V was pared by 6 bases and J by 1 base, with 9 bases between. Germline-derived CDR1 and CDR2 are MNHEY and SMNVEV (reference sequence). CDR3 length: 13 amino acids. The CDR3 DNA reads as TGTGCCAGCAGACAGAGTAGGAACACTGAAGCTTTCTTT. This gives the protein CASRQSRNTEAFF.